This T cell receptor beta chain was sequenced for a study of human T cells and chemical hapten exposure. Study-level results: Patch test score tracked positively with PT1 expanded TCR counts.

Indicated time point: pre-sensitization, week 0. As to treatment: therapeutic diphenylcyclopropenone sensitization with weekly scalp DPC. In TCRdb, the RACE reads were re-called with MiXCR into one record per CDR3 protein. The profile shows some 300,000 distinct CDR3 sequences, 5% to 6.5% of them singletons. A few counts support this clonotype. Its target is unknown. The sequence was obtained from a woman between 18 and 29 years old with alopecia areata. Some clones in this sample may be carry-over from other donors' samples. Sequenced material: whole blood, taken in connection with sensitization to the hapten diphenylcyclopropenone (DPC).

CDR3 loop: CASSAETAVNEQFF. The DNA for the CDR3 is TGTGCCAGCAGTGCCGAGACTGCAGTCAATGAGCAGTTCTTC. The chain employs TRBV2 and TRBJ2-1; D call uncertain. Germline V gives CDR1 SNHLY, CDR2 FYNNEI. V gave up 4 bases and J gave up 6 bases, with 13 bases separating them. The CDR3 sequence is 14 residues long.